Each of the 14 T cell receptor beta chains below was sequenced from the same sample in a study of graft-versus-host responses after intestinal transplantation. Sequenced by immunoSEQ multiplex PCR; TCRdb stores in-frame clones only, minus some. The sample has 9,500 to 12,000 clones, 80% seen once. Here the sequenced sample was PBMCs, taken roughly 74 weeks after intestinal transplant. These receptors came from a human patient who received an intestinal transplant, so some T cells may come from the graft donor.

The V call is TRBV6-4, the J call TRBJ2-6, with 7 bases aligning to TRBD1. The CDR3 is made up of 16 amino acids. Germline CDR1 and CDR2: MRHNA and SNTAGT. J lost 2 bases, V lost 0 bases, and 1 base had no gene match. CDR3 in DNA: TGTGCCAGCAGTGACTCAGGGGGCGCTGGGGCCAACGTCCTGACTTTC. As protein: CASSDSGGAGANVLTF.

This chain connects TRBV6-1 to TRBJ1-5; D is ambiguous. CDR1 is MNHNS and CDR2 is SASEGT in the germline V gene. Trimming removed 1 base at V and 7 bases at J, with 8 bases between. CDR3 length: 13 amino acids. The CDR3 here is CASSEESGQPQHF. The CDR3 region has the DNA TGTGCCAGCAGTGAAGAGTCCGGACAGCCCCAGCATTTT.

This clone was observed a handful of times. The CDR3: CATRGGGETDTQYF. The CDR3 DNA reads as TGTGCCACCCGCGGGGGCGGGGAAACAGATACGCAGTATTTT. This chain links TRBV6-4 with TRBJ2-3, with D possibly matching TRBD2 (7 bases). V lost 10 bases and J lost 3, with 17 bases in between. The CDR3 totals 14 residues. CDR1 is MRHNA, CDR2 SNTAGT, per germline.

This rearrangement joins TRBV6-5 to TRBJ1-5, with a tentative D call TRBD1 (6 bases). Trimming removed 7 bases from V and 4 bases from J, with 11 bases in between. The CDR3 has 13 residues. Germline V gives CDR1 MNHEY, CDR2 SVGAGI. CDR3 loop: CASNPQGNQPQHF. The CDR3 bases are TGTGCCAGCAACCCACAGGGAAATCAGCCCCAGCATTTT.

This clone qualifies as medium-sized. Other DNA sequences in the same sample also yield this CDR3. This rearrangement joins TRBV19 to TRBJ1-5; D is ambiguous. In germline, CDR1 is LNHDA, CDR2 SQIVND (reference sequence). V was clipped by 5 bases and J by 3 bases, with 14 bases between them. The CDR3 is made up of 15 amino acids. CDR3 in amino acids: CASSASGAPNQPQHF. CDR3 nucleotides: TGTGCCAGTAGTGCGTCGGGAGCGCCCAATCAGCCCCAGCATTTT.

V usage is TRBV27 and J usage is TRBJ1-1; 11 bases align to TRBD1. The CDR3 is 15 amino acids. Germline CDR1 reads MNHEY; CDR2 reads SMNVEV (reference sequence). Trimming cost V 3 bases and J 5 bases; bases outside gene matches: 5. The CDR3 bases are TGTGCCAGCAGTTTCCTCCGGGACAGGGGGACTGAAGCTTTCTTT. Its protein product is CASSFLRDRGTEAFF.

V gene TRBV4-2 combines with J gene TRBJ2-6; D uncertain. The CDR3 length is 17 residues. V was shortened by 0 bases and J by 1 base, with 10 bases between the two germline ends. The germline CDR1 and CDR2 sequences are LGHNA and YNFKEQ. CDR3 coding DNA: TGTGCCAGCAGCCAAGATGGGGAACAGTCTGGGGCCAACGTCCTGACTTTC. It translates to CASSQDGEQSGANVLTF.

V usage is TRBV28 and J usage is TRBJ1-5; D remains unclear. The CDR3 spans 12 residues. Germline assignment: CDR1 MDHEN and CDR2 SYDVKM. The V end lost 1 base, the J end lost 6 bases, and 4 bases lay between the germline ends. CDR3 loop: CASSLSRQPQHF. CDR3 sequence (DNA): TGTGCCAGCAGTTTATCGCGTCAGCCCCAGCATTTT.

A note on this clone: At one boundary the junction diverges from the germline segment, which might be a read error. The chain carries TRBV9 and TRBJ2-1, with no clear D. There are 12 residues in the CDR3. Germline loops: CDR1 SGDLS, CDR2 YYNGEE. CDR3 in DNA: TGTGCCAGCAGCGCCTCGTTCAATGGGCAGTTCTTC. Its translation: CASSASFNGQFF.

V gene TRBV4-1 combines with J gene TRBJ1-2; D is possibly TRBD1 (6 bases). The V gene lost 0 bases and the J gene lost 8 bases, with 13 bases spanning the gap. This CDR3 comprises 14 residues. The germline V gene has CDR1 MGHRA and CDR2 YSYEKL. Here the CDR3 reads CASSQDRGGGGYTF. CDR3 DNA: TGCGCCAGCAGCCAAGACAGGGGAGGAGGAGGCTACACCTTC.

The chain combines TRBV6-1 with TRBJ1-5, with a tentative D call TRBD1 (6 bases). Germline V gene data show CDR1 as MNHNS and CDR2 as SASEGT. The CDR3 sequence is 15 residues long. The V end was cut by 6 bases, the J end by 2 bases, with 14 bases between. The CDR3: CASRGGRAGNQPQHF. CDR3 nucleotide sequence: TGTGCCAGCAGGGGGGGGCGCGCGGGCAATCAGCCCCAGCATTTT.

Comments on this clone: This is likely an artifact of a read error, given a far larger clone one base away. J is TRBJ1-2 and V is TRBV27; weak D call: TRBD1 (6 bases). CDR3 length equals 17 residues. Germline assignment: CDR1 MNHEY and CDR2 SMNVEV (reference sequence). The ends were cut back, 6 bases at V and 2 bases at J, with 22 bases in the middle. The CDR3 nucleotides read TGTGCCAGCAGGGGGGCGGTGAGGGGGACTCTAAACTATGGCTACACCTTC. It is translated as CASRGAVRGTLNYGYTF.

The CDR3 reads CSVEANQYEQYF. The CDR3 region has the DNA TGCAGCGTTGAGGCCAACCAATACGAGCAGTACTTC. V is TRBV29-1 and J is TRBJ2-7; D gene ambiguous. Germline CDR1 SQVTM, CDR2 ANQGSEA. With 3 bases removed from V and 4 bases from J, the gap between germline ends came to 10 bases. The CDR3 consists of 12 residues.

V gene TRBV10-1 combines with J gene TRBJ1-1, with D hard to call. V lost 3 bases and J 0 bases, leaving 8 bases between the germline ends. The CDR3 covers 14 residues. Germline assignment: CDR1 WNHNN and CDR2 SYGVQD (reference sequence). The CDR3 is CASSERRMNTEAFF. In DNA, the CDR3 is TGCGCCAGCAGTGAAAGGCGGATGAACACTGAAGCTTTCTTT.